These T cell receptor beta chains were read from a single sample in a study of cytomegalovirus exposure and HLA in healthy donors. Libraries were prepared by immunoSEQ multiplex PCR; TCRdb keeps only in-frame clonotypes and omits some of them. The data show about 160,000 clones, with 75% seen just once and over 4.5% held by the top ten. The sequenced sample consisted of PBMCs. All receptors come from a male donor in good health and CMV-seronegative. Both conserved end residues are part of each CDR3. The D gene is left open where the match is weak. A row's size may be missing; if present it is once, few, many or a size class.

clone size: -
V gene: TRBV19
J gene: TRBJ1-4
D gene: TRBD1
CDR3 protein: CASRTIRDRGEKLFF
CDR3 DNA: TGTGCCAGTAGGACGATCCGGGACAGGGGGGAAAAACTGTTTTTT

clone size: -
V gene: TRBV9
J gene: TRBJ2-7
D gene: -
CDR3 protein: CASSPTGYSYEQYF
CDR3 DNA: TGTGCCAGCAGCCCGACTGGGTACTCCTACGAGCAGTACTTC

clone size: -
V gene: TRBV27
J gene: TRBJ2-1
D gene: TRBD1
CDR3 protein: CASWSRQGAHNEQFF
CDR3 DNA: TGTGCCAGCTGGAGTAGACAGGGTGCGCACAATGAGCAGTTCTTC

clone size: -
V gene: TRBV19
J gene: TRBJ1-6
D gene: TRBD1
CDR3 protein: CASSPQDRGNNSPLHF
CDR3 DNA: TGTGCCAGTAGTCCCCAGGACAGGGGGAATAATTCACCCCTCCACTTT

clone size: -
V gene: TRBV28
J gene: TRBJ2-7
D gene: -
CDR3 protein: CASKNSVYEQYF
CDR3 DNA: TGTGCCAGCAAGAATAGCGTCTACGAGCAGTACTTC

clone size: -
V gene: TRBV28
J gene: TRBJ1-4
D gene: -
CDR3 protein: CASSLGGEEKLFF
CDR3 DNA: TGTGCCAGCAGCCTGGGGGGTGAAGAAAAACTGTTTTTT

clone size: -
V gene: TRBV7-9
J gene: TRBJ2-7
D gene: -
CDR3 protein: CASSPPGGPVYEQYF
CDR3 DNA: TGTGCCAGCAGCCCACCCGGGGGGCCAGTTTACGAGCAGTACTTC

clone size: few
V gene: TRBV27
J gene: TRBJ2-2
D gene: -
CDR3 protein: CASSLSFGEYTGELFF
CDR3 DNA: TGTGCCAGCAGTTTATCGTTCGGGGAGTACACCGGGGAGCTGTTTTTT

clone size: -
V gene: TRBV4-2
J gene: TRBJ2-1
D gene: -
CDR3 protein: CASSPAGADTYNEQFF
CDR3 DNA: TGTGCCAGCAGCCCAGCAGGGGCCGATACCTACAATGAGCAGTTCTTC

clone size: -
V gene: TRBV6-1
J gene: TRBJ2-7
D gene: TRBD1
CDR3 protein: CASSEVGTVYEQYF
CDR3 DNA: TGTGCCAGCAGTGAAGTGGGGACAGTCTACGAGCAGTACTTC

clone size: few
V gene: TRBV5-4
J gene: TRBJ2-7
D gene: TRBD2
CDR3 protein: CASSEATSGYEQYF
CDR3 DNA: TGTGCCAGCAGCGAAGCAACTAGCGGCTACGAGCAGTACTTC

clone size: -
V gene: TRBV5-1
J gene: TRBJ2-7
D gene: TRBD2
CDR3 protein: CASSFGWEGRYEQYF
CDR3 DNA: TGCGCCAGCAGCTTTGGGTGGGAGGGGAGGTACGAGCAGTACTTC

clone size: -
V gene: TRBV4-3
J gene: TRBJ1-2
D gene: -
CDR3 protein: CASSQGSAGNYGYTF
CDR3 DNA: TGCGCCAGCAGCCAAGGTTCGGCCGGGAACTATGGCTACACCTTC

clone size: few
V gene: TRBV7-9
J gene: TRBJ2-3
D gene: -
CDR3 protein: CASSLGRGLSTDTQYF
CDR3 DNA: TGTGCCAGCAGCTTGGGGCGGGGCCTGAGCACAGATACGCAGTATTTT

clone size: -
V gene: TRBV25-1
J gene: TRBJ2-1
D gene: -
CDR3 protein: CASGADNEQFF
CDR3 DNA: TGTGCCAGCGGGGCAGACAATGAGCAGTTCTTC

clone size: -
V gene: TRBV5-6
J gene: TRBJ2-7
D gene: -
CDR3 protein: CASSLGAPDEQYF
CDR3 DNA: TGTGCCAGCAGCTTGGGGGCCCCAGACGAGCAGTACTTC

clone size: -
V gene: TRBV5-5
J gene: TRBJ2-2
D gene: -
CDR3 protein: CASSLRVRAYTGELFF
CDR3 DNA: TGTGCCAGCAGCTTGCGGGTCAGGGCGTACACCGGGGAGCTGTTTTTT

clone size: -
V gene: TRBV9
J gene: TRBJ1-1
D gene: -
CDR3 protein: CASSVLSGGEAFF
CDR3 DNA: TGTGCCAGCAGCGTATTAAGTGGCGGTGAAGCTTTCTTT

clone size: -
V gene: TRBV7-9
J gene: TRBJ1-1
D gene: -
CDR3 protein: CASRGWAPNTEAFF
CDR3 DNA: TGTGCCAGCAGGGGCTGGGCGCCGAACACTGAAGCTTTCTTT

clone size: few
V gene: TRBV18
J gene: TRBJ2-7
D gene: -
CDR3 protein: CASSRGSTEQYF
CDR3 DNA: TGTGCCAGCTCACGAGGGTCCACGGAGCAGTACTTC

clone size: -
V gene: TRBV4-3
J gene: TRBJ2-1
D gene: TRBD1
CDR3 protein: CASSPTQGNNEQFF
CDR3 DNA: TGCGCCAGCAGCCCAACACAGGGGAACAATGAGCAGTTCTTC

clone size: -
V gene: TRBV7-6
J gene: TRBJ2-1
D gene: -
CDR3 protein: CASSLWPSPNEQFF
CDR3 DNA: TGTGCCAGCAGCTTATGGCCTAGCCCCAATGAGCAGTTCTTC

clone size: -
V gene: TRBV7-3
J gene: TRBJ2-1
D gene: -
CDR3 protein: CASSLSGINNEQFF
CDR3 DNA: TGTGCCAGCAGCTTAAGCGGTATAAACAATGAGCAGTTCTTC

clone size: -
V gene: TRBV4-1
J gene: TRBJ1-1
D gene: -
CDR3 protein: CASSRGGPGLNTEAFF
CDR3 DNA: TGCGCCAGCAGCCGCGGGGGCCCAGGGCTGAACACTGAAGCTTTCTTT

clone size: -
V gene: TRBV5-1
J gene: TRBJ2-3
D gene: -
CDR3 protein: CASSLGQSSTDTQYF
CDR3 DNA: TGCGCCAGCAGCTTAGGACAGAGTAGCACAGATACGCAGTATTTT

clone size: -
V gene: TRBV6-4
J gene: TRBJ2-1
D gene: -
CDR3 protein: CASSDSSGSYNEQFF
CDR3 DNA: TGTGCCAGCAGTGACTCTAGCGGCTCCTACAATGAGCAGTTCTTC

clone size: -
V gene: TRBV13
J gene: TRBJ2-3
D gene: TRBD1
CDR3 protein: CASSSHWDPGQGVADIFTDTQYF
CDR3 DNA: TGTGCCAGCAGCTCACACTGGGATCCGGGACAGGGGGTCGCCGACATTTTCACAGATACGCAGTATTTT

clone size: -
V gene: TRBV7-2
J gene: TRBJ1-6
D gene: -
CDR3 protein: CASSLAKSSYNSPLHF
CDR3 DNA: TGTGCCAGCAGCTTAGCGAAGAGCTCCTATAATTCACCCCTCCACTTT

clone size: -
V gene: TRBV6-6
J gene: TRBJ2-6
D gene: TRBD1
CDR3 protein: CASSYQGAPGANVLTF
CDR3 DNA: TGTGCCAGCAGTTATCAGGGGGCGCCTGGGGCCAACGTCCTGACTTTC

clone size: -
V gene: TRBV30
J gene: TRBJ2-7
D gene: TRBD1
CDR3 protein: CALDRGTYEQYF
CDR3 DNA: TGTGCCTTGGACAGGGGAACCTACGAGCAGTACTTC

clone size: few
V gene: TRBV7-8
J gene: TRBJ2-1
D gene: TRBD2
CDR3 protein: CASSLGLAGGRNEQFF
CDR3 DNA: TGTGCCAGCAGCCTCGGACTAGCGGGAGGTAGGAATGAGCAGTTCTTC

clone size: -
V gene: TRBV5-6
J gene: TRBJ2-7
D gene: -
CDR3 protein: CASSWGDPREQYF
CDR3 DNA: TGTGCCAGCAGCTGGGGGGACCCCCGGGAGCAGTACTTC

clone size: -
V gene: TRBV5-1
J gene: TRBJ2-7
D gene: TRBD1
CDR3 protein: CASSEQGSSEQYF
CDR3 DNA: TGCGCCAGCAGCGAACAGGGGTCGTCCGAGCAGTACTTC

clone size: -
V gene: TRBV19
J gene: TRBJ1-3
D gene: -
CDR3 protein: CASSMATGSIYF
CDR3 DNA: TGTGCCAGTAGTATGGCGACGGGGTCCATATATTTT

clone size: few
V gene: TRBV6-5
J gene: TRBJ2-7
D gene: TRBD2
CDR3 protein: CASSHREGPYEQYF
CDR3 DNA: TGTGCCAGCAGTCACCGGGAGGGACCCTACGAGCAGTACTTC

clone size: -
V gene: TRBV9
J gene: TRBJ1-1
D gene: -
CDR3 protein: CASSEEVLTTPNTEAFF
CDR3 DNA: TGTGCCAGCAGCGAGGAGGTTTTGACGACACCGAACACTGAAGCTTTCTTT

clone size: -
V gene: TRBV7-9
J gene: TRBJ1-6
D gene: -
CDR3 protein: CASSLQNSPLHF
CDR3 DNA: TGTGCCAGCAGCTTGCAGAATTCACCCCTCCACTTT

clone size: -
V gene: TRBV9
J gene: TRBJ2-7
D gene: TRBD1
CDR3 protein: CASSFGTGNYEQYF
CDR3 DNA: TGTGCCAGCAGCTTCGGGACAGGGAACTACGAGCAGTACTTC

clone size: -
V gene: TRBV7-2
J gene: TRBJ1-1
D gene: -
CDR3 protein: CASSAGRNTEAFF
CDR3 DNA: TGTGCCAGCAGCGCGGGGCGAAACACTGAAGCTTTCTTT

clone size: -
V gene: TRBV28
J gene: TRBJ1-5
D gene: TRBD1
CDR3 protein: CAANPGQGDQPQHF
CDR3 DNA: TGTGCCGCAAACCCCGGACAGGGGGATCAGCCCCAGCATTTT

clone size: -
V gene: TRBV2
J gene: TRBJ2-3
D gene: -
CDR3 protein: CAREPGQDTDTQYF
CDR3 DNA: TGTGCCAGGGAACCGGGACAAGACACAGATACGCAGTATTTT

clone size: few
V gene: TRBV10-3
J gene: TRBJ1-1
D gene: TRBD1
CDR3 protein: CAIGQGAQNTEAFF
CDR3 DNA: TGTGCCATCGGACAGGGGGCTCAGAACACTGAAGCTTTCTTT

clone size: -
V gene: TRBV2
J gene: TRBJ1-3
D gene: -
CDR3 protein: CASSATSSGNTIYF
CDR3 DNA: TGTGCCAGCAGTGCTACTAGCTCTGGAAACACCATATATTTT

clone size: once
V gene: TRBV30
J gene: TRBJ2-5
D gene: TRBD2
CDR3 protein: CAWSPGLAGVGETQYF
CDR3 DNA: TGTGCCTGGAGCCCGGGACTAGCGGGAGTCGGAGAGACCCAGTACTTC

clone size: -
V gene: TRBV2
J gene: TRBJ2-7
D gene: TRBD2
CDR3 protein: CASRETSGRADEQYF
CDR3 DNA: TGTGCCAGCAGGGAAACTAGCGGGAGGGCCGATGAGCAGTACTTC

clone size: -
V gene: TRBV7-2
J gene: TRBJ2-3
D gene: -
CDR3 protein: CASSLREGTQYF
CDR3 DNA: TGTGCCAGCAGCCTCAGGGAAGGTACGCAGTATTTT

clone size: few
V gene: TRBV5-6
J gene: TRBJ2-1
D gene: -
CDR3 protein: CASSLVGNAGLEQFF
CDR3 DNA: TGTGCCAGCAGCTTGGTCGGTAATGCAGGGCTTGAGCAGTTCTTC

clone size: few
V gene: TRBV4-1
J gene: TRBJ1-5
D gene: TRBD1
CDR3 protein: CASSQADRVDQPQHF
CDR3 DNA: TGCGCCAGCAGCCAGGCGGACAGGGTGGATCAGCCCCAGCATTTT

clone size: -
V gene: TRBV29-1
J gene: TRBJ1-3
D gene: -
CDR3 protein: CSVGQGRDTIYF
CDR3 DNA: TGCAGCGTTGGGCAGGGGAGAGACACCATATATTTT

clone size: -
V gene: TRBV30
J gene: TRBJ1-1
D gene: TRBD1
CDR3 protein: CAWADRGGVAFF
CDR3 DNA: TGTGCCTGGGCTGACAGGGGTGGAGTGGCTTTCTTT

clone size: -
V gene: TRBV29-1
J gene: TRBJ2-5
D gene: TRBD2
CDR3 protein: CSVGLAAKTQYF
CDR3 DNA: TGCAGCGTAGGACTAGCGGCTAAGACCCAGTACTTC

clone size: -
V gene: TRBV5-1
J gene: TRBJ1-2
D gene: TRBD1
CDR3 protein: CASSGGTELYGYTF
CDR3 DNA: TGCGCCAGCAGCGGAGGGACAGAACTATATGGCTACACCTTC